These 24 T cell receptor beta chains originate from one sample sequenced in a study of T cell changes during pregnancy in multiple sclerosis. TCRdb's copy holds only in-frame clones and misses some; the assay was immunoSEQ multiplex PCR. The sample includes about 20,000 clones, about 88% seen only once; the top ten take about 7.7%. The sample was CD8+ T cells from peripheral blood mononuclear cells, taken in the third trimester of pregnancy. These receptors all stem from a female donor in good health, enrolled as a control in a pregnancy study.

V usage is TRBV18 and J usage is TRBJ2-1; tentative D call: TRBD1 (6 bases). Germline CDR1 reads KGHSH; CDR2 reads LQKENI. Trimming left V 3 bases short and J 8 bases short, with 14 bases between. The length of the CDR3 is 14 residues. The CDR3 sequence is CASSPIHEGDEQFF. The CDR3 bases are TGTGCCAGCTCACCTATACATGAGGGGGATGAGCAGTTCTTC.

The chain recombines TRBV7-9 with TRBJ2-5, with D maybe TRBD1 (5 bases). The germline V gene has CDR1 SEHNR and CDR2 FQNEAQ (reference sequence). The CDR3 totals 16 residues. Trimming took off 3 bases at V and 0 bases at J, with 14 bases between the two ends. CDR3 in amino acids: CASSFPLQEYQETQYF. The CDR3, as DNA: TGTGCCAGCAGCTTCCCTCTACAGGAGTACCAAGAGACCCAGTACTTC.

The J gene is TRBJ2-3, the V gene TRBV10-1, with TRBD2 as a possible D gene (5 bases). The CDR3 spans 14 residues. Trimming shortened V by 7 bases and J by 8 bases, and 19 bases separated the two germline ends. Germline CDR1 and CDR2: WNHNN and SYGVQD (reference sequence). The DNA of the CDR3 is TGCGCCAGCACCCAGCCCGTCCTAGCAACTACGCAGTATTTT. Protein: CASTQPVLATTQYF.

V is TRBV9 and J is TRBJ2-3; TRBD1 might be the D (5 bases). Germline CDR1 SGDLS, CDR2 YYNGEE. The CDR3 is made up of 15 amino acids. Trimming took 0 bases from V and 4 from J, leaving 12 bases between them. In nucleotides, the CDR3 is TGTGCCAGCAGCGTAGTTGGGGCATCAGCAGATACGCAGTATTTT. Translated: CASSVVGASADTQYF.

The rearrangement joins TRBV9 to TRBJ1-2; D is possibly TRBD1 (5 bases). Germline assignment: CDR1 SGDLS and CDR2 YYNGEE. The CDR3 consists of 16 residues. Deletions cut 2 bases from V and 2 bases from J, with 16 bases between. In DNA, the CDR3 is TGTGCCAGCAGCGTGGGGGGGTTAAACCTCAACTATGGCTACACCTTC. Protein product: CASSVGGLNLNYGYTF.

The J gene is TRBJ1-2, the V gene TRBV7-8; 10 bases map to TRBD1. Unmatched junction bases numbered 7, after V lost 5 bases and J lost 4 bases. There are 15 residues in the CDR3. Germline-derived CDR1 and CDR2 are SGHVS and FQNEAQ. This chain's CDR3 is CASSASDRGPYGYTF. The CDR3 DNA reads TGTGCCAGCAGCGCAAGCGACAGGGGGCCCTATGGCTACACCTTC.

Notes on this clone: One end of the junction is discordant with germline, which a read error may explain. CDR3 sequence (DNA): TGTGCCAGCAGCGAAATGAGGGGGGGGTGGGGCCGATCCTCCGACGAGCAGTACTTC. Amino acids: CASSEMRGGWGRSSDEQYF. The chain has TRBV28 and TRBJ2-7; D is possibly TRBD2 (7 bases). CDR1 is MDHEN and CDR2 is SYDVKM in the germline V gene. The CDR3 is made up of 19 amino acids. The variable domain in full, with the rest retrieved from reference TRBV28 and TRBJ2-7, is DVKVTQSSRYLVKRTGEKVFLECVQDMDHENMFWYRQDPGLGLRLIYFSYDVKMKEKGDIPEGYSVSREKKERFSLILESASTNQTSMYLCASSEMRGGWGRSSDEQYFGPGTRLTVT.

The sample holds a few counts of this clone. The chain recombines TRBV7-9 with TRBJ2-7; 8 bases fit TRBD2. Germline-derived CDR1 and CDR2 are SEHNR and FQNEAQ (reference sequence). V shed 4 bases and J 5 bases; nucleotides not matched to a gene: 7. The CDR3 totals 14 residues. DNA for the CDR3: TGTGCCAGCAGCTCATCGGGGGGGCACGACGAGCAGTACTTC. Residues: CASSSSGGHDEQYF.

The chain combines TRBV9 with TRBJ1-5, with 9 bases identical to TRBD1. Germline lookup yields CDR1 SGDLS and CDR2 YYNGEE. Germline trimming cut 3 bases from V and 2 bases from J; bases unmatched to any gene: 21. The CDR3 spans 21 residues. This chain's CDR3 is CASSAPLGDRVIKLGNQPQHF. For the CDR3, the DNA is TGTGCCAGCAGCGCCCCGCTGGGGGACAGGGTAATAAAGTTAGGCAATCAGCCCCAGCATTTT.

The J gene is TRBJ2-5, the V gene TRBV6-6; D gene uncertain. Germline V lookup: CDR1 MNHNY, CDR2 SVGAGI (reference sequence). This CDR3 has 15 amino acids. Trimming removed 2 bases at V and 5 bases at J, with 15 bases between. CDR3 amino acids: CASSYPTVREETQYF. DNA for the CDR3: TGTGCCAGCAGTTACCCCACCGTTCGAGAGGAGACCCAGTACTTC.

This clone was seen only a few times. The V gene is TRBV30, the J gene TRBJ1-1, with 10 bases aligning to TRBD1. CDR3 size: 13 residues. The trim removed 7 bases at V and 7 bases at J, leaving 9 bases unmatched. The germline CDR1 and CDR2 sequences are GTSNPN and SVGIG (reference sequence). CDR3 residues: CASTRGQGSEAFF. CDR3 nucleotide sequence: TGTGCCTCCACGCGGGGACAGGGGAGTGAAGCTTTCTTT.

The V and J genes are TRBV15 and TRBJ2-1; 9 nucleotides agree with TRBD2. This CDR3 is built from 15 residues. V lost 3 bases to trimming and J lost 1 base; unmatched junction nucleotides: 1. Germline CDR1 reads LNHNV; CDR2 reads YYDKDF (reference sequence). CDR3 coding DNA: TGTGCCACCAGCAGTAGCGGGAGTTCCTACAATGAGCAGTTCTTC. Translating gives CATSSSGSSYNEQFF.

This chain links TRBV18 with TRBJ1-5, with a tentative D call TRBD1 (5 bases). Germline CDR1 reads KGHSH; CDR2 reads LQKENI. The V end was cut by 2 bases, the J end by 0 bases, with 14 bases between. The CDR3 has 17 residues. The CDR3 nucleotides read TGTGCCAGCTCACCATCCAGGGCGGCGGATAGCAATCAGCCCCAGCATTTT. It codes for CASSPSRAADSNQPQHF. The complete variable domain, with remaining parts taken from reference TRBV18 and TRBJ1-5, reads NAGVMQNPRHLVRRRGQEARLRCSPMKGHSHVYWYRQLPEEGLKFMVYLQKENIIDESGMPKERFSAEFPKEGPSILRIQQVVRGDSAAYFCASSPSRAADSNQPQHFGDGTRLSIL.

The chain couples TRBV13 to TRBJ2-6; TRBD1 aligns across 7 bases. Per germline, CDR1 PRHDT and CDR2 FYEKMQ (reference sequence). The CDR3 extends over 18 amino acids. V gave up 5 bases and J gave up 0 bases; unmatched junction bases: 10. CDR3 in amino acids: CASSGLGTDHSGANVLTF. DNA for the CDR3: TGTGCCAGCAGCGGACTCGGGACAGACCACTCTGGGGCCAACGTCCTGACTTTC.

The V call is TRBV11-2, the J call TRBJ2-7; 7 nucleotides line up with TRBD2. This CDR3 is 15 amino acids long. Trimming removed 6 bases from V and 3 bases from J; junction bases left unmatched: 11. Germline loops: CDR1 SGHAT, CDR2 FQNNGV. This CDR3 is CASRGRGAGDYEQYF. The CDR3 region has the DNA TGTGCCAGCAGGGGGAGAGGGGCGGGGGACTACGAGCAGTACTTC. The full variable domain, in which reference TRBV11-2 and TRBJ2-7 provide the parts outside the CDR3, is EAGVAQSPRYKIIEKRQSVAFWCNPISGHATLYWYQQILGQGPKLLIQFQNNGVVDDSQLPKDRFSAERLKGVDSTLKIQPAKLEDSAVYLCASRGRGAGDYEQYFGPGTRLTVT.

In DNA, the CDR3 is TGCGCCAGCAGCCTGATCACTAGCGGGGGCTGGAATGAGCAGTTCTTC. Translating it yields CASSLITSGGWNEQFF. This rearrangement joins TRBV4-1 to TRBJ2-1, with 11 bases fitting TRBD2. Germline V gene data show CDR1 as MGHRA and CDR2 as YSYEKL. The CDR3 is 16 amino acids. The V segment lost 4 bases and the J segment 7 bases; nucleotides outside the gene matches: 9.

The J gene is TRBJ2-2, the V gene TRBV27, with TRBD2 identical over 9 bases. V shed 6 bases, J shed 1 base, and the junction held 12 bases outside the gene matches. Germline CDR1 and CDR2: MNHEY and SMNVEV (reference sequence). The CDR3 has 18 residues. CDR3: CASRTASVAGENTGELFF. CDR3 nucleotides: TGTGCCAGCAGAACCGCCTCGGTAGCGGGAGAGAACACCGGGGAGCTGTTTTTT.

V is TRBV13 and J is TRBJ2-3; 9 bases agree with TRBD1. Trimming at V came to 6 bases and at J to 5 bases, leaving 9 bases not matched to a gene. Germline CDR1 is PRHDT and CDR2 is FYEKMQ (reference sequence). This CDR3 spans 15 amino acids. For the CDR3, the DNA is TGTGCCAGCAGTATCCGGGACAGGGCCAGAGATACGCAGTATTTT. It translates to CASSIRDRARDTQYF. The full variable domain, its missing parts supplied by reference TRBV13 and TRBJ2-3, is AAGVIQSPRHLIKEKRETATLKCYPIPRHDTVYWYQQGPGQDPQFLISFYEKMQSDKGSIPDRFSAQQFSDYHSELNMSSLELGDSALYFCASSIRDRARDTQYFGPGTRLTVL.

The chain couples TRBV5-1 to TRBJ2-5; 8 bases fit TRBD1. Germline V gene sequence: CDR1 SGHRS, CDR2 YFSETQ. The CDR3 extends over 14 amino acids. The V segment lost 0 bases and the J segment 5 bases; nucleotides outside the gene matches: 3. The CDR3 DNA follows: TGCGCCAGCAGCTTGGGGCAGGGGGCGGAGACCCAGTACTTC. This codes for CASSLGQGAETQYF.

The J gene is TRBJ1-2, the V gene TRBV5-4; 8 nucleotides agree with TRBD1. Trimming took 0 bases from V and 5 from J; bases not matched to a gene: 3. The CDR3 contains 14 residues. CDR1 is SGHNT, CDR2 YYREEE, per germline (reference sequence). CDR3 coding DNA: TGTGCCAGCAGCTTGGTGGACAGGGATTATGGCTACACCTTC. Translating it yields CASSLVDRDYGYTF.

This chain joins TRBV27 and TRBJ2-1; D remains unclear. Germline V lookup: CDR1 MNHEY, CDR2 SMNVEV (reference sequence). The CDR3 sequence is 11 residues long. V lost 3 bases and J 10 bases, leaving 7 bases between the germline ends. The CDR3 sequence: CASSFGVEQFF. In DNA form, the CDR3 reads TGTGCCAGCAGTTTTGGAGTAGAGCAGTTCTTC.

This chain joins TRBV7-8 and TRBJ1-5; D not resolved. This CDR3 comprises 14 residues. CDR1 is SGHVS, CDR2 FQNEAQ, per germline. Trimming cost V 5 bases and J 6 bases, with 14 bases left between them. The CDR3 loop is CASSPPEGSQPQHF. In DNA form, the CDR3 reads TGTGCCAGCAGCCCACCTGAGGGTAGTCAGCCCCAGCATTTT.

J is TRBJ2-1 and V is TRBV6-4, with 14 bases fitting TRBD2. Germline V CDR1 and CDR2: MRHNA, SNTAGT. J lost 9 bases, V lost 2 bases, and 0 bases had no gene match. CDR3 length equals 14 residues. The CDR3 DNA reads TGTGCCAGCAGTGACGGGACTAGCGGGAGTGAGCAGTTCTTC. This encodes CASSDGTSGSEQFF.

The rearrangement joins TRBV5-4 to TRBJ2-5; 7 positions agree with TRBD1. The V segment lost 4 bases and the J segment 4 bases; nucleotides outside the gene matches: 7. The CDR3 contains 14 residues. CDR1 is SGHNT and CDR2 is YYREEE in the germline V gene (reference sequence). CDR3 loop: CASSRRGKGETQYF. In DNA, the CDR3 is TGTGCCAGCAGCCGCAGGGGGAAGGGAGAGACCCAGTACTTC.